This TCR beta chain was profiled in a study of spatial heterogeneity in lung cancer (dated by TCRdb to the late 2010s). With regard to the full study: The donors were more than 65 patients from the lung TRACERx cohort who had early-stage, untreated non-small cell lung cancer. In the raw uncorrected reads, each unique combination of TCR and UMI appeared more than ten times on average. More beta-chain than alpha-chain transcripts were consistently detected, likely reflecting higher beta-chain transcript abundance. Nonsynonymous mutation counts, determined by whole-exome sequencing of tumor tissue, were related to features of the TCR repertoire. Follow-up PBMC samples were sequenced whenever available, and the median time to follow-up was 2 to 3 years after resection. The study quantitatively compared TCR alpha and beta repertoires across multiple tumor regions, matched nontumor lung and blood in non-small cell lung cancer. Both alpha and beta chains were TCR-sequenced in 200 to 250 tumor regions, roughly 70 matched nontumor lung samples and 55 to 60 PBMC samples obtained at surgery.

This clonotype was observed many times. Its antigen is not yet known. Base qualities were left out, and no much larger clone turns up one base away. From its cysteine to its phenylalanine, the CDR3 spans 14 amino acids. The entry retains the CDR3 DNA only, 42 bases that are in frame from base 1. Trimming at the junction amounts to 0 bases on V and 2 bases on J, and the germline ends lie 8 bases apart. CDR1 is given as SGHNT and CDR2 as YYREEE, both from the germline V gene (reference sequence). What the authors observed across the whole study: Additional single-cell paired TCR alpha and beta sequencing was considered necessary to confirm, at a functional level, the hypothesis that regional TCRs recognize regional mutations. Comparisons of baseline and follow-up blood repertoires included only 11 to 15 patients. Ubiquitous expanded tumor TCRs showed up in blood more often at tumor resection than at routine follow-up.

Reading the label with the study, this specimen's time point is: blood at routine non-recurrence follow-up after resection. TCR sequencing used whole RNA extracted from tumor and nontumor lung tissue, or from cryopreserved PBMC samples, without cell sorting. Only patients with enough RNA available from two or more tumor regions were chosen for TCR sequencing. Library prep was done by 5' RACE. Reads for this sample came from a NextSeq 500. The TCR library protocol attached a unique molecular identifier to each TCR cDNA molecule to allow correction of PCR and sequencing errors. The paper's processing steps were these. TCR identification, UMI-based error correction and CDR3 extraction were all carried out with Decombinator tools. Expanded TCRs were defined as those above a frequency of 2 per 1,000, corresponding to the top 1% of the tumor frequency distribution. Each repertoire was subsampled 100 times to 5,000 TCRs, after which Renyi diversity was computed with the R vegan package. CDR3 similarity networks were built from amino acid triplet string-kernel similarity, with CDR3s being connected when pairwise similarity was above 0.82. TCRdb's own reprocessing of the public reads used fastp at Q25 and MiXCR and kept productive beta chains. Identical CDR3 protein sequences are pooled into one entry, listed with their most common genes and DNA. Here the V and J calls rest on TCRdb's processing, not on the authors' analysis. Within this sample are roughly 29,000 distinct CDR3 sequences, with 5% to 6.5% of them counted one time only. Around 24% of the sample rests with the top ten.

The receptor was isolated from a female donor with early-stage non-small cell lung cancer. Recombination joined TRBV5-4 with TRBJ2-5; the best D guess is TRBD1, with 6 bases matching. The sample in question was PBMCs, obtained at follow-up. The CDR3 reads CASSLEDSQETQYF. The DNA sequence is TGTGCCAGCAGCTTGGAGGACAGTCAAGAGACCCAGTACTTC.